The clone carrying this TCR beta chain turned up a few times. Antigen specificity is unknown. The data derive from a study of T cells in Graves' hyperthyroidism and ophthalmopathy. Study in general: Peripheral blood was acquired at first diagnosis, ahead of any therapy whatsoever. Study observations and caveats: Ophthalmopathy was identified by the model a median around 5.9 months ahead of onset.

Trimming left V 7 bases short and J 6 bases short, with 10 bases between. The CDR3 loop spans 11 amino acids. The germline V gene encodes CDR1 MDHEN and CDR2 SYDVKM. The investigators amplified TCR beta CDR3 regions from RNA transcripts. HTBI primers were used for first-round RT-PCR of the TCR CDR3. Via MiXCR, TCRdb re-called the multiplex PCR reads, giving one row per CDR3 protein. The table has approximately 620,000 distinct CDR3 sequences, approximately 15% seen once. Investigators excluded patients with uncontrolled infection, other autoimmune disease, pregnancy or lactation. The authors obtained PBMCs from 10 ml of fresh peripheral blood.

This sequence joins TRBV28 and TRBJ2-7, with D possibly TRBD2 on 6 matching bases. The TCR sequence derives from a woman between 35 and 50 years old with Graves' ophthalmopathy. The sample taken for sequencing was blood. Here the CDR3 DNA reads TGTGCCAGCACGGGGGAACTCGAGCAGTACTTC. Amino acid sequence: CASTGELEQYF.